This note documents a single T cell receptor beta chain sequence. The antigen this receptor binds is unknown. Base qualities are not recorded, but no much larger clone differs from it by a single base. The sample is drawn from a study of identical twins (dated by TCRdb to 2016 to 2017). Broadly, across the study: TCR alpha and beta repertoires from monozygotic twins, unrelated adults of various ages and cord blood were deep-sequenced to test whether fetal clonotypes persist. To rule out contamination, the twin experiments were replicated at different times with different library preparation protocols.

From cysteine to phenylalanine, the CDR3 is 14 amino acids long. Left in the record is the CDR3 DNA by itself, 42 bases read in frame from the first base. The germline V gene yields SGHVS for CDR1 and FNYEAQ for CDR2. V loses 2 bases of germline sequence and J loses 1 base, and the interval between the two ends is 8 bases. What the research found in general, with its limitations: In monozygotic twins, recombination models systematically underestimated out-of-frame TCR alpha sharing, but the models matched the sharing seen between unrelated individuals. Abundant cord blood beta clonotypes had fewer insertions, young adult naive repertoires showed a similar but weaker trend, and memory repertoires showed no such trend. The excess sharing between twins in beta out-of-frame sequences was weaker because fewer shared sequences reduced the signal-to-noise ratio. Out-of-frame TCR alpha sequences shared between twins showed an excess of low generation-probability sequences compared with coincidental sharing between unrelated individuals. Conclusions relied on cross-sectional statistical analysis, since the same donors could not be followed over many years. Zero-insertion analyses could be partly confounded by invariant T cells such as MAIT and iNKT, though diverse VJ usage argued against such confounding for most clonotypes.

To prepare the library, 5' RACE was applied. Sequencer: Illumina HiSeq 2000. Template switching added a universal primer binding site, and the final cDNA carried a unique molecular identifier that allowed TCR cDNA molecules to be counted accurately. Specific primers in the conserved constant-segment region were used to synthesize first-strand cDNA for TCR alpha and beta chains. To control for contamination, each cDNA library was double barcoded with a SMART-Mk sample barcode plus Illumina barcodes. TruSeq adapter sequences along with Illumina sample barcodes were introduced in two successive PCR steps. Sequencing of the TCR alpha and beta cDNA libraries was done on the Illumina HiSeq platform using custom primers. The published analysis was carried out like this. MiGEC processed the raw reads to extract unique molecular identifiers, while MiXCR was used to determine the CDR3 positions. For each individual, recombination models were inferred using an EM algorithm with the repgenHMM and IGoR tools. The tcR package in R was used for shared clonotype analysis, with sharing normalized by the product of cloneset sizes. To study raw recombination free of thymic and clonal selection effects, out-of-frame nonproductive sequences were analyzed. TCRdb redid the processing of the public reads, applying fastp at Q25 and MiXCR, and retained in-frame beta chains. Rows are combined by CDR3 protein, so each entry shows the most common genes and DNA. The V and J calls were not made by the authors but by TCRdb's processing. Recorded for this sample are around 1.7 million distinct CDR3 sequences; roughly a third of them occurred a single time. Approximately 0.29% of the sample rests with the top ten.

Every donor in the study was a healthy Caucasian. This receptor was obtained from a newborn girl in good health. Sequencing input: cord blood. The V gene is TRBV7-6 and the J gene is TRBJ2-5, with no confident D gene call. The DNA sequence is given as TGTGCCAGCAGCTTAAACAGTATCCAAGAGACCCAGTACTTC. Its translation is CASSLNSIQETQYF.